A single sample is the source of the 28 T cell receptor beta chains below, sequenced in a study of T cell clones after liver transplantation. Clones were sequenced by immunoSEQ multiplex PCR, and TCRdb holds only the in-frame ones, with some missing. Here the sample spans tens of thousands of clones, over 70% being singletons. Sequences were derived from CD4+ T cells from blood, sampled 12 months after liver transplant. These receptors all stem from a human patient who received a liver transplant. The graft donor may have contributed some T cells.

V gene TRBV4-1 combines with J gene TRBJ1-2, with 8 bases identical to TRBD1. From germline, CDR1 is MGHRA and CDR2 YSYEKL. The length of the CDR3 is 14 residues. V lost 0 bases, J lost 5 bases, and 2 bases stayed unmatched. DNA of the CDR3: TGCGCCAGCAGCCAAGAACAGGGGGTGTATGGCTACACCTTC. Translating it yields CASSQEQGVYGYTF.

The CDR3 sequence is CASSFGDSKETQYF. The CDR3 DNA is TGTGCCAGCAGCTTCGGGGACAGCAAAGAGACCCAGTACTTC. The chain carries TRBV7-9 and TRBJ2-5; the match to TRBD1 covers 7 bases. Germline V lookup: CDR1 SEHNR, CDR2 FQNEAQ (reference sequence). V trimming: 3 bases; J trimming: 3 bases; junction bases outside the gene matches: 4. This CDR3 has 14 amino acids. The variable domain in full, completed from reference TRBV7-9 and TRBJ2-5, reads DTGVSQNPRHKITKRGQNVTFRCDPISEHNRLYWYRQTLGQGPEFLTYFQNEAQLEKSRLLSDRFSAERPKGSFSTLEIQRTEQGDSAMYLCASSFGDSKETQYFGPGTRLLVL.

The CDR3 here is CASSQQGARGGGYTF. The DNA for the CDR3 is TGTGCCAGCAGTCAACAGGGGGCCAGAGGGGGTGGCTACACCTTC. V usage is TRBV6-6 and J usage is TRBJ1-2; 9 bases match TRBD1. V lost 5 bases and J lost 7; bases outside the gene matches: 11. The germline CDR1 and CDR2 sequences are MNHNY and SVGAGI (reference sequence). The CDR3 has 15 residues.

This CDR3 is CASSAPGTSTGELFF. The CDR3 bases are TGTGCCAGCAGCGCGCCCGGGACTAGCACCGGGGAGCTGTTTTTT. J is TRBJ2-2 and V is TRBV9; 8 bases fit TRBD2. The CDR3 has 15 residues. J was trimmed by 4 bases and V by 3 bases; bases with no gene match: 5. Germline CDR1 SGDLS, CDR2 YYNGEE. The variable domain in full, with the rest retrieved from reference TRBV9 and TRBJ2-2, is DSGVTQTPKHLITATGQRVTLRCSPRSGDLSVYWYQQSLDQGLQFLIQYYNGEERAKGNILERFSAQQFPDLHSELNLSSLELGDSALYFCASSAPGTSTGELFFGEGSRLTVL.

The chain is built from TRBV7-9 and TRBJ1-3; 7 bases agree with TRBD1. This CDR3 comprises 16 residues. Trimming at V came to 5 bases and at J to 0 bases, leaving 7 bases not matched to a gene. CDR1 and CDR2 (germline): SEHNR, FQNEAQ (reference sequence). CDR3 loop: CASSVGQPHSGNTIYF. The CDR3 DNA sequence: TGTGCCAGCAGCGTGGGACAGCCGCACTCTGGAAACACCATATATTTT.

The genes are TRBV6-5 and TRBJ1-3; no clear D gene. The CDR3 is 15 amino acids. Germline loops: CDR1 MNHEY, CDR2 SVGAGI. V lost 7 bases, J lost 0 bases, and 13 bases lay in between. CDR3 DNA: TGTGCCAGCACAAAGGACGGCAGCTCTGGAAACACCATATATTTT. It specifies CASTKDGSSGNTIYF.

The CDR3 DNA reads TGTGCCAGCTCACCGGGATATCTACAAGAGACCCAGTACTTC. This translates into CASSPGYLQETQYF. The gene calls are TRBV18 and TRBJ2-5; no firm D call. Trimming removed 3 bases at V and 2 bases at J, with 10 bases between. The CDR3 length is 14 residues. Per germline, CDR1 KGHSH and CDR2 LQKENI.

This clone was counted a single time. This chain connects TRBV28 to TRBJ1-5, with a possible D match to TRBD1 (6 bases). Looked up from germline, CDR1 is MDHEN and CDR2 is SYDVKM. The germline V and J ends were trimmed by 6 bases and 5 bases, with 20 bases remaining between them. The CDR3 is 16 amino acids. This chain's CDR3 is CASSPLGHTSYQPQHF. CDR3 sequence (DNA): TGTGCCAGCAGCCCCCTGGGACATACTTCCTATCAGCCCCAGCATTTT. The variable domain in full, completed from reference TRBV28 and TRBJ1-5, reads DVKVTQSSRYLVKRTGEKVFLECVQDMDHENMFWYRQDPGLGLRLIYFSYDVKMKEKGDIPEGYSVSREKKERFSLILESASTNQTSMYLCASSPLGHTSYQPQHFGDGTRLSIL.

The genes are TRBV5-1 and TRBJ2-7, with D possibly TRBD2 on 5 matching bases. Germline CDR1 SGHRS, CDR2 YFSETQ. The V gene lost 5 bases and the J gene lost 1 base, with 13 bases spanning the gap. The CDR3 has 14 residues. This CDR3 reads CASRVGGNSYEQYF. The CDR3, as DNA: TGCGCCAGCAGAGTCGGAGGCAATTCCTACGAGCAGTACTTC. Variable domain in full (rest from reference TRBV5-1 and TRBJ2-7): KAGVTQTPRYLIKTRGQQVTLSCSPISGHRSVSWYQQTPGQGLQFLFEYFSETQRNKGNFPGRFSGRQFSNSRSEMNVSTLELGDSALYLCASRVGGNSYEQYFGPGTRLTVT.

The CDR3 reads CASSYEHKGGPEQYF. CDR3 sequence (DNA): TGTGCCAGCAGTTACGAACATAAGGGCGGGCCCGAGCAGTACTTC. The V call is TRBV6-6, the J call TRBJ2-7; D perhaps matches TRBD2 (5 bases). CDR1 and CDR2 from the germline V gene are MNHNY and SVGAGI (reference sequence). V lost 2 bases and J lost 6, with 17 bases in between. The CDR3 extends over 15 amino acids.

The CDR3, as DNA: TGTGCCAGCAGTTCCCTGGCCGGGGAGCTGTTTTTT. Its translation: CASSSLAGELFF. The chain combines TRBV7-9 with TRBJ2-2; D unresolved. Trimming took off 6 bases at V and 6 bases at J, with 8 bases between the two ends. The germline CDR1 and CDR2 sequences are SEHNR and FQNEAQ (reference sequence). The CDR3 totals 12 residues.

V is TRBV6-6 and J is TRBJ2-7; weak D call: TRBD1 (6 bases). The CDR3 has 14 amino acids. Germline V gene data show CDR1 as MNHNY and CDR2 as SVGAGI (reference sequence). Trimming pared 5 bases from V and 2 bases from J, leaving 13 bases between. The CDR3 coding sequence is TGTGCCAGCAGTCCCGGGACATCGACCTACGAGCAGTACTTC. Translating it yields CASSPGTSTYEQYF.

The chain uses TRBV6-5 and TRBJ2-7, with D unclear. Germline V CDR1 and CDR2: MNHEY, SVGAGI. V lost 4 bases to trimming and J lost 0 bases, with 10 bases between them. This CDR3 contains 14 residues. The CDR3 bases are TGTGCCAGCAGTTCCGGAACTTACTCCTACGAGCAGTACTTC. This gives the protein CASSSGTYSYEQYF.

V is TRBV18 and J is TRBJ1-4; TRBD1 matches 8 bases. The trim removed 0 bases at V and 2 bases at J, leaving 5 bases unmatched. The length of the CDR3 is 17 residues. In germline, CDR1 is KGHSH, CDR2 LQKENI. As DNA, the CDR3 is TGTGCCAGCTCACCACCAAACAGGGGGGGCACTAATGAAAAACTGTTTTTT. As protein: CASSPPNRGGTNEKLFF.

This chain connects TRBV4-1 to TRBJ2-3; 12 nucleotides match TRBD2. V dropped 2 bases and J dropped 4; count of bases not matched to a gene: 7. Per the germline V gene, CDR1 is MGHRA and CDR2 is YSYEKL. This CDR3 is 17 amino acids long. The CDR3 nucleotides read TGCGCCAGCAGCCAAATCGCTAGCGGGAGGGATGCAGATACGCAGTATTTT. Protein sequence: CASSQIASGRDADTQYF.

The chain recombines TRBV5-6 with TRBJ2-3; TRBD1 might be the D (8 bases). The CDR3 spans 16 residues. Germline V gives CDR1 SGHDT, CDR2 YYEEEE. V lost 2 bases and J 0 bases, leaving 13 bases between the germline ends. CDR3 nucleotide sequence: TGTGCCAGCAGCTTACAGGGGGGGTATAGCACAGATACGCAGTATTTT. As protein: CASSLQGGYSTDTQYF.

The V and J genes are TRBV28 and TRBJ1-5; tentatively, D is TRBD1 (5 bases). The germline V gene has CDR1 MDHEN and CDR2 SYDVKM. The CDR3 extends over 15 amino acids. Trimming cost V 6 bases and J 0 bases, with 12 bases left between them. CDR3 sequence reads: CASSLPGYSNQPQHF. The CDR3, as DNA: TGTGCCAGCAGCCTACCAGGGTATAGCAATCAGCCCCAGCATTTT. The full variable domain, completed using reference TRBV28 and TRBJ1-5, is DVKVTQSSRYLVKRTGEKVFLECVQDMDHENMFWYRQDPGLGLRLIYFSYDVKMKEKGDIPEGYSVSREKKERFSLILESASTNQTSMYLCASSLPGYSNQPQHFGDGTRLSIL.

The chain recombines TRBV19 with TRBJ1-1; D perhaps matches TRBD1 (6 bases). CDR3 length: 12 amino acids. CDR1 and CDR2 from the germline V gene are LNHDA and SQIVND (reference sequence). V lost 5 bases, J lost 6 bases, and 10 bases lay in between. The CDR3 loop is CASSGQYAEAFF. As DNA, the CDR3 is TGTGCCAGTAGTGGACAGTACGCTGAAGCTTTCTTT.

This chain uses TRBV28 with TRBJ2-5; D is undetermined. The ends were cut back, 2 bases at V and 11 bases at J, with 9 bases in the middle. CDR1 is MDHEN and CDR2 is SYDVKM in the germline V gene. The CDR3 covers 11 residues. DNA for the CDR3: TGTGCCAGCAGTTTAACCTGGCGGCAGTACTTC. This codes for CASSLTWRQYF.

This clone was observed once. This sequence joins TRBV11-2 and TRBJ2-1; 8 nucleotides match TRBD2. V lost 6 bases and J lost 1; bases outside the gene matches: 11. The CDR3 extends over 17 amino acids. Looked up from germline, CDR1 is SGHAT and CDR2 is FQNNGV. The CDR3 region is CASRATGGLRSYNEQFF. The CDR3 bases are TGTGCCAGCAGGGCTACGGGGGGGTTGAGGTCCTACAATGAGCAGTTCTTC.

The chain links TRBV6-6 to TRBJ1-5, with D possibly matching TRBD1 (6 bases). Germline V gene data show CDR1 as MNHNY and CDR2 as SVGAGI (reference sequence). The CDR3 covers 16 residues. Trimming shortened V by 6 bases and J by 5 bases, and 20 bases separated the two germline ends. CDR3 loop: CASSLQGTTVDQPQHF. The CDR3 DNA is TGTGCCAGCAGCTTACAGGGAACGACGGTCGATCAGCCCCAGCATTTT.

The chain is built from TRBV14 and TRBJ2-1; D possibly matches TRBD1 or TRBD2 (5 bases each). Trimming removed 0 bases at V and 10 bases at J, with 7 bases between. This CDR3 comprises 12 residues. CDR1 and CDR2 (germline): SGHDN, FVKESK. The CDR3 loop is CASSQDWGEQFF. CDR3 nucleotides: TGTGCCAGCAGCCAAGATTGGGGGGAGCAGTTCTTC. The entire variable domain, with the rest obtained from reference TRBV14 and TRBJ2-1, is as follows: EAGVTQFPSHSVIEKGQTVTLRCDPISGHDNLYWYRRVMGKEIKFLLHFVKESKQDESGMPNNRFLAERTGGTYSTLKVQPAELEDSGVYFCASSQDWGEQFFGPGTRLTVL.

The chain has TRBV19 and TRBJ2-2, with D possibly being TRBD2 (6 bases). V was cut by 5 bases and J by 2 bases, with 12 bases left in between. This CDR3 has 15 amino acids. Per germline, CDR1 LNHDA and CDR2 SQIVND (reference sequence). The DNA for the CDR3 is TGTGCCAGTAGTGCCGGGACTGTTAACACCGGGGAGCTGTTTTTT. Its translation: CASSAGTVNTGELFF.

This sequence joins TRBV7-2 and TRBJ1-2; D is ambiguous. Trimming shortened V by 8 bases and J by 0 bases, and 13 bases separated the two germline ends. CDR3 length: 14 amino acids. Germline V lookup: CDR1 SGHTA, CDR2 FQGNSA. CDR3 sequence (DNA): TGTGCCAGCTCCCGGACGTCCGCTAACTATGGCTACACCTTC. Amino acid sequence: CASSRTSANYGYTF.

This rearrangement joins TRBV7-2 to TRBJ1-5; D uncertain. Germline lookup yields CDR1 SGHTA and CDR2 FQGNSA. Deletions cut 3 bases from V and 0 bases from J, with 9 bases between. CDR3 size: 15 residues. CDR3 bases: TGTGCCAGCAGCTTCTGGTCATCTAGCAATCAGCCCCAGCATTTT. Protein product: CASSFWSSSNQPQHF.

Concerning this clone: This sequence may be a read error, since a much larger clone differs from it by one base. Other DNA variants within this sample encode the same CDR3. The gene calls are TRBV4-1 and TRBJ1-2; D gene ambiguous. Per the germline V gene, CDR1 is MGHRA and CDR2 is YSYEKL. V lost 6 bases, J lost 5 bases, and 10 bases lay in between. The CDR3 length is 12 residues. The CDR3 DNA reads TGCGCCAGCAGTCAAAGCCGGTATGGCTACACCTTC. Protein: CASSQSRYGYTF.

This sequence joins TRBV7-2 and TRBJ2-1, with D perhaps given as TRBD1 or TRBD2 (6 bases each). The germline gives CDR1 SGHTA, CDR2 FQGNSA. CDR3 size: 13 residues. The ends were cut back, 3 bases at V and 10 bases at J, with 13 bases in the middle. CDR3 coding DNA: TGTGCCAGCAGCTTCCTCGGGGGCGCGGAGCAGTTCTTC. Translation gives CASSFLGGAEQFF.

The rearrangement links TRBV9 to TRBJ2-3; no clear D. V lost 3 bases and J lost 1, with 9 bases in between. Germline V gene data show CDR1 as SGDLS and CDR2 as YYNGEE. This CDR3 is built from 14 residues. DNA of the CDR3: TGTGCCAGCAGCGATGGACGGGGCACAGATACGCAGTATTTT. Translation gives CASSDGRGTDTQYF. The whole variable domain, filled in from reference TRBV9 and TRBJ2-3, reads DSGVTQTPKHLITATGQRVTLRCSPRSGDLSVYWYQQSLDQGLQFLIQYYNGEERAKGNILERFSAQQFPDLHSELNLSSLELGDSALYFCASSDGRGTDTQYFGPGTRLTVL.